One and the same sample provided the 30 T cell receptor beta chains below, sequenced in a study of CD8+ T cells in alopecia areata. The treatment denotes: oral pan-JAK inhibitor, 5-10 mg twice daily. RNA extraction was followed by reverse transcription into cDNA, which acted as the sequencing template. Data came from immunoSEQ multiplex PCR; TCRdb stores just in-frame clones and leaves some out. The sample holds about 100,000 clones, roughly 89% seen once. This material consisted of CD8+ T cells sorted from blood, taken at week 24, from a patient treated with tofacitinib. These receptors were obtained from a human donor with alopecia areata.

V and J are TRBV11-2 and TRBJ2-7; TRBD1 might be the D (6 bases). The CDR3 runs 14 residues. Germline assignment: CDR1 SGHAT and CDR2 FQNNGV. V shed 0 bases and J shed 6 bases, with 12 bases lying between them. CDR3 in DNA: TGTGCCAGCAGCTTAGAACACAGGGTTGTCGAGCAGTACTTC. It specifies CASSLEHRVVEQYF.

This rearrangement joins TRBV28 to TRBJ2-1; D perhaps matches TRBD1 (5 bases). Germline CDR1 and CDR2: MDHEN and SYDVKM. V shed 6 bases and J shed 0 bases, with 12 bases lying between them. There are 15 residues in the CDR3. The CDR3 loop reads CASSLPGYSYNEQFF. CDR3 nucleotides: TGTGCCAGCAGCCTACCAGGGTACTCCTACAATGAGCAGTTCTTC.

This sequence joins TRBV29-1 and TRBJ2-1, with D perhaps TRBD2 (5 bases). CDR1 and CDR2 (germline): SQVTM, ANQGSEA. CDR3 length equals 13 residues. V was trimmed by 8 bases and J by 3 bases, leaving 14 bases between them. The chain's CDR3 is CSLILRGYNEQFF. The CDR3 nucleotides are TGCAGCCTTATTCTTCGGGGCTACAATGAGCAGTTCTTC.

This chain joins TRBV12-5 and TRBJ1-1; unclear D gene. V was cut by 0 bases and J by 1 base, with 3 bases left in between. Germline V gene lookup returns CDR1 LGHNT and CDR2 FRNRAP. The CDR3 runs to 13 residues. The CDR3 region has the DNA TGTGCTAGTGGTTTGGTCGGGAACACTGAAGCTTTCTTT. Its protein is CASGLVGNTEAFF.

CDR3 in DNA: TGCGCCAGCAGCTTGGCGGGGACAGGGGGGACCTACGAGCAGTACTTC. It codes for CASSLAGTGGTYEQYF. This chain links TRBV5-1 with TRBJ2-7, with TRBD1 matching over 11 bases. The V segment lost 0 bases and the J segment 2 bases; nucleotides outside the gene matches: 4. Germline V CDR1 and CDR2: SGHRS, YFSETQ. The CDR3 is 16 residues long.

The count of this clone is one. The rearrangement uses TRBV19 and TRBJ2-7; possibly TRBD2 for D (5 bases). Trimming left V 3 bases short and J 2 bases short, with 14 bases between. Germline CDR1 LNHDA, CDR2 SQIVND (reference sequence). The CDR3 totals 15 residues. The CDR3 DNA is TGTGCCAGTAGTATCTCGAGGGCCGTGACCTACGAGCAGTACTTC. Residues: CASSISRAVTYEQYF.

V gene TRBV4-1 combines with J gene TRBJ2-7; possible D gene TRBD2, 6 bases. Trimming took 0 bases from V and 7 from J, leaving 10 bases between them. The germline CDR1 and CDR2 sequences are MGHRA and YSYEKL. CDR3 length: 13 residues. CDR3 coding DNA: TGCGCCAGCAGCCAAGACGGGGGTGGAGAGCAGTACTTC. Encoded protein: CASSQDGGGEQYF.

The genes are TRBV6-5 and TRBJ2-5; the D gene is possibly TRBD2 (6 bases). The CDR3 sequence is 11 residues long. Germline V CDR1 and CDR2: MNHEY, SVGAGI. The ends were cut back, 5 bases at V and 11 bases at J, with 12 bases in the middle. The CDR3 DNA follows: TGTGCCAGCAGTGGGACGGGGGAGCAGTACTTC. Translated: CASSGTGEQYF.

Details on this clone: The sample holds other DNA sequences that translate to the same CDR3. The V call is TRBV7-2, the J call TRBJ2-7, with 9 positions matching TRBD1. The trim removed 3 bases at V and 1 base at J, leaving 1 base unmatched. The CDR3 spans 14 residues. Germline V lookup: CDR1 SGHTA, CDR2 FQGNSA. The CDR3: CASSLGTGSYEQYF. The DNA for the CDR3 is TGTGCCAGCAGCTTGGGGACAGGGTCCTACGAGCAGTACTTC.

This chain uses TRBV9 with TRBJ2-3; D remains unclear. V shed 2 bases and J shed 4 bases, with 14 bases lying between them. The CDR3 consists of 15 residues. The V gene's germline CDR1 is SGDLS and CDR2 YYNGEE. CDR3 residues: CASSVRTVGPDTQYF. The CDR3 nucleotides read TGTGCCAGCAGCGTTCGGACCGTGGGCCCAGATACGCAGTATTTT.

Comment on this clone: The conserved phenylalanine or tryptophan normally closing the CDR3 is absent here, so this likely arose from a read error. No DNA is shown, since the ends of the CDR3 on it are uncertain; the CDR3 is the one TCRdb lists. The CDR3 sequence: CASSESGLAGGRV. V usage is TRBV10-2 and J usage is TRBJ2-3; the D call TRBD2 from the table was never checked on the DNA. Germline-derived CDR1 and CDR2 are WSHSY and SAAADI. The CDR3 sequence runs 13 residues, both termini included.

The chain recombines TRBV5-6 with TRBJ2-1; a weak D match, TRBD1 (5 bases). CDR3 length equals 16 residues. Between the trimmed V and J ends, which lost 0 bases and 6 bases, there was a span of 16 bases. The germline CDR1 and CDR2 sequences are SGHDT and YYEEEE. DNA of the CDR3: TGTGCCAGCAGCTTGGGAGGCCAGGGATACGGCAATGAGCAGTTCTTC. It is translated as CASSLGGQGYGNEQFF.

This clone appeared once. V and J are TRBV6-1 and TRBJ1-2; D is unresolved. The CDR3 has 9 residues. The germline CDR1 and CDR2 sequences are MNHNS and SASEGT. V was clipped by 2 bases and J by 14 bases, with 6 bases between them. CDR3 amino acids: CASSETRTF. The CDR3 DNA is TGTGCCAGCAGTGAAACGAGAACCTTC.

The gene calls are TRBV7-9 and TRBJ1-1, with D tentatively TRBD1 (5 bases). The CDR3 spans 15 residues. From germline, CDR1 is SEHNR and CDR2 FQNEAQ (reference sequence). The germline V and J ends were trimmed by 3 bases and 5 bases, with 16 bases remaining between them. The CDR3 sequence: CASSLLDRDGTEAFF. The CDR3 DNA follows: TGTGCCAGCAGCTTGTTGGACCGGGACGGAACTGAAGCTTTCTTT.

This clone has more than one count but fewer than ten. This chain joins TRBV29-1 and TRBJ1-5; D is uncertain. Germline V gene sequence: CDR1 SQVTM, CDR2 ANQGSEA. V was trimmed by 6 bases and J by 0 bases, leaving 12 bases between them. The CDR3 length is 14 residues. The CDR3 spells CSVAGLNSNQPQHF. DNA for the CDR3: TGCAGCGTGGCGGGTCTAAATAGCAATCAGCCCCAGCATTTT.

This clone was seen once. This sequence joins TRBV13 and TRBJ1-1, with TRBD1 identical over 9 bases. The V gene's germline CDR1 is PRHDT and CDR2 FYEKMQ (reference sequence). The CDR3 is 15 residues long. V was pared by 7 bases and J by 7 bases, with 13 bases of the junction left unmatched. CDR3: CASTQGGTGSIEAFF. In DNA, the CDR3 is TGTGCCAGCACCCAAGGGGGGACAGGGTCGATTGAAGCTTTCTTT.

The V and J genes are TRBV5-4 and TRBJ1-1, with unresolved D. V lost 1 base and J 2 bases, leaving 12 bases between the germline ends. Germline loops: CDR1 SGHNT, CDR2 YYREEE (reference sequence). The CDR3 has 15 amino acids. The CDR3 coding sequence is TGTGCCAGCAGCTTGTCGGAGCAGCCTAACACTGAAGCTTTCTTT. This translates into CASSLSEQPNTEAFF.

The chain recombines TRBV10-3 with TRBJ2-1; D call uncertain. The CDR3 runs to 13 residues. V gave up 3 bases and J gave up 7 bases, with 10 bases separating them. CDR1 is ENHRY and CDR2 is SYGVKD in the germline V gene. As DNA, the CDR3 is TGTGCCATCAGTGAAAATGGGGTTAATGAGCAGTTCTTC. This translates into CAISENGVNEQFF.

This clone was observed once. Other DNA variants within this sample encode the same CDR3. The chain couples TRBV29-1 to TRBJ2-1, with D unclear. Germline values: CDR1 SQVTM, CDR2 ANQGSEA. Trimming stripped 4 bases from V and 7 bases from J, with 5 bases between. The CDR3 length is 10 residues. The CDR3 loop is CSVGGNEQFF. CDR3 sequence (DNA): TGCAGCGTTGGCGGAAATGAGCAGTTCTTC.

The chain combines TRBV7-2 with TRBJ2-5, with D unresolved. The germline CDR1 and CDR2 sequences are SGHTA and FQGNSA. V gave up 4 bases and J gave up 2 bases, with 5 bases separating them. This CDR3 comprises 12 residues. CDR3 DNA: TGTGCCAGCAGCTCCTTACAAGAGACCCAGTACTTC. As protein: CASSSLQETQYF.

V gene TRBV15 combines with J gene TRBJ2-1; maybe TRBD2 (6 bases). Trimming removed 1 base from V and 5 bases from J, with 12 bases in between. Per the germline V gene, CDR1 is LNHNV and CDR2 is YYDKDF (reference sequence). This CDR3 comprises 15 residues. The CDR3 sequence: CATSRVTSMNNEQFF. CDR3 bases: TGTGCCACCAGCAGAGTGACTAGTATGAACAATGAGCAGTTCTTC.

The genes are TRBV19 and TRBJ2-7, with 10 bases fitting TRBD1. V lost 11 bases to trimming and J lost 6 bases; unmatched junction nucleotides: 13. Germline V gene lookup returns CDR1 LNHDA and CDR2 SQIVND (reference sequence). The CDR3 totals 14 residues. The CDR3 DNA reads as TGTGCCCCACGCCGGGACAGGGGTTTTGGCGAGCAGTACTTC. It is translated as CAPRRDRGFGEQYF.

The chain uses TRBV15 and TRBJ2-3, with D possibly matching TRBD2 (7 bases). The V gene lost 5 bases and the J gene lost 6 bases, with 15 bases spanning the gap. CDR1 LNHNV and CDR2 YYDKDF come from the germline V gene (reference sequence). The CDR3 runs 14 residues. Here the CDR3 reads CATSRTRGADTQYF. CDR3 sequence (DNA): TGTGCCACCAGCCGGACTCGGGGGGCCGATACGCAGTATTTT.

The CDR3 DNA is TGCGCCAGCAGCCAAGAGGGGGGGATTCGCTACGAGCAGTACTTC. Translated, it gives CASSQEGGIRYEQYF. V and J are TRBV4-1 and TRBJ2-7; TRBD2 aligns across 7 bases. Per the germline V gene, CDR1 is MGHRA and CDR2 is YSYEKL. The CDR3 is 15 residues long. Unmatched junction bases numbered 5, after V lost 0 bases and J lost 3 bases.

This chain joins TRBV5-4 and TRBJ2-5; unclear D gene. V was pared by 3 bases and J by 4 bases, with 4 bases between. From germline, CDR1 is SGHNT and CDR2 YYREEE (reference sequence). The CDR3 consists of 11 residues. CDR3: CASSSRETQYF. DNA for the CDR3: TGTGCCAGCAGCTCAAGAGAGACCCAGTACTTC.

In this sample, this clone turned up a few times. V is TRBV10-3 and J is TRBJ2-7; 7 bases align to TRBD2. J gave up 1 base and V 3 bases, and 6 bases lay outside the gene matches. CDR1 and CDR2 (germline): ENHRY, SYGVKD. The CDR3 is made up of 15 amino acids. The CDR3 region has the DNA TGTGCCATCAGTGACCCCGGGGGGACGTCCTACGAGCAGTACTTC. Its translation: CAISDPGGTSYEQYF.

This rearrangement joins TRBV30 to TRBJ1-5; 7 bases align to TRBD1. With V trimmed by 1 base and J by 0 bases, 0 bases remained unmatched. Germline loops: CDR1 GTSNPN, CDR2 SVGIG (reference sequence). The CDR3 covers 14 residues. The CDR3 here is CAWSGTGSNQPQHF. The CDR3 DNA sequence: TGTGCCTGGAGTGGGACAGGTAGCAATCAGCCCCAGCATTTT.

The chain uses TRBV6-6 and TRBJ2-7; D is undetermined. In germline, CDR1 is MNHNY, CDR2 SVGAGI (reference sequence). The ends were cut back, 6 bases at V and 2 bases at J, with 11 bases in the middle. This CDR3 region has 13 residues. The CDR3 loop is CASSRPGAYEQYF. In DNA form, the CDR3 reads TGTGCCAGCAGCCGACCTGGCGCCTACGAGCAGTACTTC.

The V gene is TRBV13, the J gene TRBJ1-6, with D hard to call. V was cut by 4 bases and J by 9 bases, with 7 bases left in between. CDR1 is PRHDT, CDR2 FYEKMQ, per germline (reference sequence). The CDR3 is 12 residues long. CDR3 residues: CASSSEGSPLHF. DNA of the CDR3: TGTGCCAGCAGCTCAGAGGGTTCACCCCTCCACTTT.

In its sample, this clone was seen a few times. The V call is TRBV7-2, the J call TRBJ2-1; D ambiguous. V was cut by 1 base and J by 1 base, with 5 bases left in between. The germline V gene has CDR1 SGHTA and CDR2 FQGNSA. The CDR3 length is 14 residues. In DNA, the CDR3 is TGTGCCAGCAGCTTAGGGGGTTCCTACAATGAGCAGTTCTTC. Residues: CASSLGGSYNEQFF. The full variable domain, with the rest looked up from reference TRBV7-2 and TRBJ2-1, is GAGVSQSPSNKVTEKGKDVELRCDPISGHTALYWYRQSLGQGLEFLIYFQGNSAPDKSGLPSDRFSAERTGGSVSTLTIQRTQQEDSAVYLCASSLGGSYNEQFFGPGTRLTVL.